This T cell receptor (beta chain) emerged from a study of blood T cell repertoires in COVID-19. Whole-study context: Sample material is recorded as cDNA or gDNA derived from T cells, B-cell-depleted T cells, or PBMCs.

The CDR3 is made up of 19 amino acids. Assay used: immunoSEQ multiplex PCR; TCRdb lists only in-frame clones, some missing. The sample lists approximately 250,000 clones; over 75% were seen once. What was sequenced was peripheral blood. V is TRBV21-1 and J is TRBJ2-3; TRBD2 is the table's D call and was not checked against the DNA. TRBV21-1 is termed a pseudogene. The sequence came from a human donor in a cohort sampled during active COVID-19. CDR3 region: CASSKKKGPSGPSTDTQYF. The CDR3 DNA is TGTGCCAGCAGCAAAAAAAAAGGGCCTAGCGGTCCTAGCACAGATACGCAGTATTTT.